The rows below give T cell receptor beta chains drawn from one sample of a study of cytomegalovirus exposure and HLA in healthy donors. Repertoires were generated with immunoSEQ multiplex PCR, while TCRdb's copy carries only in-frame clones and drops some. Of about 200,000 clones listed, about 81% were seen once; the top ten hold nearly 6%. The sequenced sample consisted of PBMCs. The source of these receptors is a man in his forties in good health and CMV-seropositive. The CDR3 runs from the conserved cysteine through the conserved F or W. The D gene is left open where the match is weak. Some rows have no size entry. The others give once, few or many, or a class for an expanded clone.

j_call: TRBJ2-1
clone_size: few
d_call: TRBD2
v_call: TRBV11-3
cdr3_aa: CASSFGGFGEQFF
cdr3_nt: TGTGCCAGCAGCTTCGGGGGGTTTGGTGAGCAGTTCTTC

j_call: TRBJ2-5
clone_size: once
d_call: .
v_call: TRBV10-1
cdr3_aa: CASSWGVGLVGEETQYF
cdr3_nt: TGCGCCAGCAGTTGGGGAGTTGGTCTTGTGGGCGAGGAGACCCAGTACTTC

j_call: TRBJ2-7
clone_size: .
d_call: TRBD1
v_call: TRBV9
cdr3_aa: CASSVATGTVDEQYF
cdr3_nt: TGTGCCAGCAGCGTAGCTACGGGGACAGTAGACGAGCAGTACTTC

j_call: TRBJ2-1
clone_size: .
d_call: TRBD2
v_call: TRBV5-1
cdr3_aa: CASSLELAGALEQFF
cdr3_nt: TGCGCCAGCAGCTTGGAACTAGCGGGAGCGCTTGAGCAGTTCTTC

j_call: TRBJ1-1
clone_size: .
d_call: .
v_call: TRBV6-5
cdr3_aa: CASRRRQAGTEAFF
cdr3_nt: TGTGCCAGCAGGCGTCGACAGGCGGGCACTGAAGCTTTCTTT

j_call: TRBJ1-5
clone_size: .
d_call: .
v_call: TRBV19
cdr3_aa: CASSIGGPISNQPQHF
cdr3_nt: TGTGCCAGTAGTATAGGGGGCCCCATTAGCAATCAGCCCCAGCATTTT

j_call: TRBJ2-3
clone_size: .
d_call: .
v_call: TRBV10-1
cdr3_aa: CASSALQGATQYF
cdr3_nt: TGCGCCAGCAGTGCTTTACAGGGCGCTACGCAGTATTTT

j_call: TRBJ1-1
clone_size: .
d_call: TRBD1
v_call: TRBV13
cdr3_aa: CASSRDREAFF
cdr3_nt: TGTGCCAGCAGCCGGGACAGGGAGGCTTTCTTT

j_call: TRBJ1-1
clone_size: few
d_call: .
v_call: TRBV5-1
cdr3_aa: CASSPRRGGDTEAFF
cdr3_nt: TGCGCCAGCAGCCCCCGGAGGGGGGGAGACACTGAAGCTTTCTTT

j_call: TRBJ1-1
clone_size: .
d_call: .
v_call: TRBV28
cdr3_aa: CASSSPGLNTEAFF
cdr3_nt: TGTGCCAGCAGTTCCCCCGGGTTGAACACTGAAGCTTTCTTT

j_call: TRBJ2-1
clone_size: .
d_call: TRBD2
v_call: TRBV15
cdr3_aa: CATSGGLPQFGYEQFF
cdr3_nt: TGTGCCACCAGCGGGGGACTACCCCAATTCGGGTATGAGCAGTTCTTC

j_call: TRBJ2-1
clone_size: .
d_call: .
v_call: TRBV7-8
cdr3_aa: CASSLPIRSSSYNEQFF
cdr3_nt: TGTGCCAGCAGCTTACCGATACGTTCGAGCTCCTACAATGAGCAGTTCTTC

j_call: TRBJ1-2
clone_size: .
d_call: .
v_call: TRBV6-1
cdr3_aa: CASSETGSRGYTF
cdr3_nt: TGTGCCAGCAGTGAAACAGGGTCGAGAGGCTACACCTTC

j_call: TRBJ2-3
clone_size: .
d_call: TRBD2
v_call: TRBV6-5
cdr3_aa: CASRETSGVTDTQYF
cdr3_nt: TGTGCCAGCAGGGAGACTAGCGGAGTCACAGATACGCAGTATTTT

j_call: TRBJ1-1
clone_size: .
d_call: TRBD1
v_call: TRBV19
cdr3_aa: CASSYGGGGTEAFF
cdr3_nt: TGTGCCAGTAGTTATGGAGGGGGCGGGACTGAAGCTTTCTTT

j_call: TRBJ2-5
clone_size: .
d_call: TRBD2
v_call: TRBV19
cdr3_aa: CASSITAGVETQYF
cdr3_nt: TGTGCCAGTAGTATAACAGCGGGAGTGGAGACCCAGTACTTC

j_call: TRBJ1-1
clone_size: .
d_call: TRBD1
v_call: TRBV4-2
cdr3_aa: CASSHIGQGTEAFF
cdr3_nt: TGTGCCAGCAGCCATATTGGACAGGGGACTGAAGCTTTCTTT

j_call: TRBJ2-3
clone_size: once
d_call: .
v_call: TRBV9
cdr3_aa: CASSVDPRVSDTQYF
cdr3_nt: TGTGCCAGCAGCGTAGACCCCCGCGTATCAGATACGCAGTATTTT

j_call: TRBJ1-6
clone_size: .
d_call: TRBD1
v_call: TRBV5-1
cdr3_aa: CASSRTSSGGNSPLHF
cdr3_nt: TGCGCCAGCAGCCGTACAAGCTCAGGGGGTAATTCACCCCTCCACTTT

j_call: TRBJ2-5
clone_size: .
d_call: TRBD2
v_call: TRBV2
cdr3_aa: CASSEGASGRETQYF
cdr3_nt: TGTGCCAGCAGTGAAGGGGCGAGCGGGAGAGAGACCCAGTACTTC

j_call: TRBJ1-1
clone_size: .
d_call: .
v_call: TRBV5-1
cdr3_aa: CASSLGHSNTEAFF
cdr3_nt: TGCGCCAGCAGCCTCGGACACTCGAACACTGAAGCTTTCTTT

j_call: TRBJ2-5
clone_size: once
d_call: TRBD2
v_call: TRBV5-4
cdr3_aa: CASSFREGETQYF
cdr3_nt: TGTGCCAGCAGCTTCAGGGAGGGAGAGACCCAGTACTTC

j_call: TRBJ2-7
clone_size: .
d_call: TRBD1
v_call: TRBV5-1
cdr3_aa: CASSLGGTGGYEQYF
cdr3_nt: TGCGCCAGCAGCTTGGGAGGGACAGGGGGCTACGAGCAGTACTTC

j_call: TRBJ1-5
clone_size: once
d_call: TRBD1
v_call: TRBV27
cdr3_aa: CASSTHRGPSNQPQHF
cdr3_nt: TGTGCCAGCAGTACCCACAGGGGACCTAGCAATCAGCCCCAGCATTTT

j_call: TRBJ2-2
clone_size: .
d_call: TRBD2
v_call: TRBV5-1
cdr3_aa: CASSPLGTSGISGELFF
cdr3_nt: TGCGCCAGCAGCCCCCTTGGGACTAGCGGGATTTCCGGGGAGCTGTTTTTT

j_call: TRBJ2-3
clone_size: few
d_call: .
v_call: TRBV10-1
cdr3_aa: CASSLQVADTQYF
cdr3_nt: TGCGCCAGCAGCCTACAGGTCGCAGATACGCAGTATTTT

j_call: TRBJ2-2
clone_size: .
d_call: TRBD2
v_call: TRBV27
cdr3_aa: CASSYLAAVDTGELFF
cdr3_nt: TGTGCCAGCAGTTACCTAGCGGCTGTGGACACCGGGGAGCTGTTTTTT

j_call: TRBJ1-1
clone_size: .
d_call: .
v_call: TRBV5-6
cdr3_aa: CASSLANTEAFF
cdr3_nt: TGTGCCAGCAGCTTAGCTAACACTGAAGCTTTCTTT

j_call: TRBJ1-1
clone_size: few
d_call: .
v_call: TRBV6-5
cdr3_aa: CASSLGTLNTEAFF
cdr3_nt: TGTGCCAGCAGCCTCGGGACACTGAACACTGAAGCTTTCTTT

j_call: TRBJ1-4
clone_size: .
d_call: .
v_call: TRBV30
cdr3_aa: CAWSVQTTDRKLFF
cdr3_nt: TGTGCCTGGAGTGTACAGACGACAGACCGAAAACTGTTTTTT

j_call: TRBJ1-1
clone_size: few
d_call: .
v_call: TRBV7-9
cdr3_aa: CASSQSDRPWGTEAFF
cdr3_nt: TGTGCCAGCAGCCAGTCGGACAGACCCTGGGGGACTGAAGCTTTCTTT

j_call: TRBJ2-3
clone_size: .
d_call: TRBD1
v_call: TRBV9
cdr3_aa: CASSAQGQALTDTQYF
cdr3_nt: TGTGCCAGCAGCGCCCAGGGACAGGCTCTCACAGATACGCAGTATTTT

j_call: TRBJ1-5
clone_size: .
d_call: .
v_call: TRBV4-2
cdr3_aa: CASSQDTSLNSNQPQNF
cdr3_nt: TGTGCCAGCAGCCAAGATACCAGTCTTAATAGCAATCAGCCCCAGAATTTT

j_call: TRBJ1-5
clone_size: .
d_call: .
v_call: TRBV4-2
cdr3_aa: CASSQEGAGSDGNQPQHF
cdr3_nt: TGTGCCAGCAGCCAAGAAGGTGCGGGGAGCGATGGCAATCAGCCCCAGCATTTT

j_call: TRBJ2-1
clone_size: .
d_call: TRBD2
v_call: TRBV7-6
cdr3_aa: CASSPRTSGYGEQFF
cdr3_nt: TGTGCCAGCAGCCCCCGGACTAGCGGGTACGGTGAGCAGTTCTTC

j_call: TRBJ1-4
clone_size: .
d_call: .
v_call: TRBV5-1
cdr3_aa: CASRWRGATNEKLFF
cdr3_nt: TGCGCCAGCAGATGGAGGGGCGCAACTAATGAAAAACTGTTTTTT

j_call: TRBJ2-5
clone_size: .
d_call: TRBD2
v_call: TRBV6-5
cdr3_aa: CASSYASGSGETQYF
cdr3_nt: TGTGCCAGCAGTTACGCTAGCGGGAGTGGTGAGACCCAGTACTTC

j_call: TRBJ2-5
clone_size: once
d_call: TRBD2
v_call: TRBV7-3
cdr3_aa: CASSLGLAGGQETQYF
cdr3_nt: TGTGCCAGCAGCTTAGGACTAGCGGGAGGCCAAGAGACCCAGTACTTC

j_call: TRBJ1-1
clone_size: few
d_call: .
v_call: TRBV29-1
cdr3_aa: CSVLRGSANTEAFF
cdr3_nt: TGCAGCGTTTTGAGAGGCTCCGCGAACACTGAAGCTTTCTTT

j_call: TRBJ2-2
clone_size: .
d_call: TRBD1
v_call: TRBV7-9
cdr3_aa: CASSAIPGQGLEEELFF
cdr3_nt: TGTGCCAGCAGCGCCATTCCGGGACAGGGGCTAGAGGAGGAGCTGTTTTTT

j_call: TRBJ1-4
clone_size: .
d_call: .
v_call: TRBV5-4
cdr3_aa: CASRDRSNEKLFF
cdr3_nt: TGTGCCAGCAGAGACAGGAGTAATGAAAAACTGTTTTTT

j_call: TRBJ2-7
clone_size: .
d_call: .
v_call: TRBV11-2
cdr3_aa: CASSSPQGIYEQYF
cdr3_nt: TGTGCCAGCAGCTCCCCCCAGGGTATCTACGAGCAGTACTTC

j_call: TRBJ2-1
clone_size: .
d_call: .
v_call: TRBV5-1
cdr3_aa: CASSFWQASEDEQFF
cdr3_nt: TGCGCCAGCAGCTTCTGGCAGGCTTCGGAAGATGAGCAGTTCTTC

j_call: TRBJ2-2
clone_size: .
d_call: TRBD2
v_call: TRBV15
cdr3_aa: CATSRDRGLGSRELFF
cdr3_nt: TGTGCCACCAGCAGAGATAGGGGACTAGGGAGTCGGGAGCTGTTTTTT

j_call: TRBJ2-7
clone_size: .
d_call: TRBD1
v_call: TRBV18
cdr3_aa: CASSPPGQGAWEQYF
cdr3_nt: TGTGCCAGCTCACCCCCGGGACAGGGGGCGTGGGAGCAGTACTTC

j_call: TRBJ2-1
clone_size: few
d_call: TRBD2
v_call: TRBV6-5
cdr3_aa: CASSYWLAGGPGEQFF
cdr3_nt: TGTGCCAGCAGTTACTGGCTAGCGGGAGGGCCTGGTGAGCAGTTCTTC

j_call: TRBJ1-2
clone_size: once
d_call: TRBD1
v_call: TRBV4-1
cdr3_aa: CASSQGTGFDGYTF
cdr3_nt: TGCGCCAGCAGCCAAGGGACAGGCTTCGATGGCTACACCTTC

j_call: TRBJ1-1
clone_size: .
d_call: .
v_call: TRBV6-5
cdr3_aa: CASSKTRQLNTEAFF
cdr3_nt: TGTGCCAGCAGTAAAACGCGACAGCTGAACACTGAAGCTTTCTTT

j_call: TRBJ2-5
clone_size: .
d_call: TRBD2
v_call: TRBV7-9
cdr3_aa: CASSLGGLAETQYF
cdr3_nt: TGTGCCAGCAGCCTGGGGGGACTAGCGGAGACCCAGTACTTC

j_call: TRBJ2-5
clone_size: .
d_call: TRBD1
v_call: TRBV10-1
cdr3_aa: CASSRDRGRETQYF
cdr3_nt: TGCGCCAGCAGTCGGGACAGGGGAAGGGAGACCCAGTACTTC

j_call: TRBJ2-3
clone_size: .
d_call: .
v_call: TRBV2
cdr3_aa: CASRSTTRGTDTQYF
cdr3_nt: TGTGCCAGCAGATCGACGACTAGAGGCACAGATACGCAGTATTTT

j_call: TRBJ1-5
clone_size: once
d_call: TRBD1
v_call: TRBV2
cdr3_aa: CASRRGREANQPQHF
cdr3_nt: TGTGCCAGCAGGAGGGGGCGCGAAGCCAATCAGCCCCAGCATTTT

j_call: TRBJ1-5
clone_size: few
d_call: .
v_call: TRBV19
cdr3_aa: CASSTLQGSNQPQHF
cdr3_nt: TGTGCCAGTAGTACGTTACAGGGAAGCAATCAGCCCCAGCATTTT

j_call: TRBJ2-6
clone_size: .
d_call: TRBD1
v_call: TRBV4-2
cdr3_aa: CASSQGVAGGSGANVLTF
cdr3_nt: TGTGCCAGCAGCCAAGGAGTCGCAGGGGGCTCTGGGGCCAACGTCCTGACTTTC